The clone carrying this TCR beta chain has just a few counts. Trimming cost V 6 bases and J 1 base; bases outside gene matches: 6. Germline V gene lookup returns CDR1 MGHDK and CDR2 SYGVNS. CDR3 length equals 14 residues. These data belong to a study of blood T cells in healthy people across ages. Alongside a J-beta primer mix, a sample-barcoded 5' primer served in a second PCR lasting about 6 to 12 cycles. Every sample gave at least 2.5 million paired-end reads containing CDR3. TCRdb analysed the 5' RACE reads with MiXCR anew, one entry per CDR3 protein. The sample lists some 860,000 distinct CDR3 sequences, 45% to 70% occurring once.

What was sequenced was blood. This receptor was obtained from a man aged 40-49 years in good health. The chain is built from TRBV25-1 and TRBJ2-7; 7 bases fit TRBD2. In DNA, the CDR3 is TGTGCCAGCAGCGGGAGGTCCCTGTCCTACGAGCAGTACTTC. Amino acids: CASSGRSLSYEQYF.